The clone carrying this TCR beta chain was seen once. The assay was immunoSEQ multiplex PCR, and TCRdb's table has in-frame clones only and misses some. The repertoire holds roughly 6,800 clones, with 86% as singletons. The source of the sample is a study of blood T cell repertoires in COVID-19. Study-level background: Samples came from the United States, Italy and Spain, spanning acute and convalescent COVID-19. Sample material is recorded as cDNA or gDNA derived from T cells, B-cell-depleted T cells, or PBMCs.

The sample consisted of peripheral blood. The clonotype comes from a human donor with active COVID-19. The donor label of this sample is uncertain.

The CDR3 here is CASSFEQGPYGYTF. The DNA for the CDR3 is TGTGCCAGCAGCTTCGAACAGGGGCCTTATGGCTACACCTTC. V and J are TRBV7-9 and TRBJ1-2, with TRBD1 matching 7 bases. From germline, CDR1 is SEHNR and CDR2 FQNEAQ (reference sequence). With 3 bases clipped from V and 5 bases from J, the junction kept 6 bases outside the gene matches. CDR3 size: 14 residues.